These 25 T cell receptor beta chains were all obtained from the same sample, sequenced in a study of a mutant IDH1 vaccine in newly diagnosed glioma. Specified time point: week 35, safety follow-up. Mutant IDH1 20-mer peptide, at 300 ug, made up each vaccine dose, with topical imiquimod. Repertoires were generated with immunoSEQ multiplex PCR, while TCRdb's copy carries only in-frame clones and drops some. Of some 30,000 clones listed, roughly 75% are singletons. What these receptors recognize is not known. Sequences were derived from PBMCs, sampled from a glioma patient whose treatment included an IDH1 peptide vaccine. These TCRs come from a woman in her forties with glioma.

The J gene is TRBJ1-1, the V gene TRBV9, with TRBD1 matching over 9 bases. The V and J ends lost 3 bases and 4 bases, in that order; junction bases with no gene match: 4. Germline CDR1 and CDR2: SGDLS and YYNGEE. CDR3 length equals 14 residues. The CDR3 sequence is CASSEQGAGTEAFF. CDR3 in DNA: TGTGCCAGCAGCGAACAGGGGGCTGGCACTGAAGCTTTCTTT.

The chain joins TRBV7-9 to TRBJ1-6; tentative D call: TRBD1 (6 bases). Trimming shortened V by 8 bases and J by 2 bases, and 13 bases separated the two germline ends. The CDR3 is 15 residues long. Per the germline V gene, CDR1 is SEHNR and CDR2 is FQNEAQ (reference sequence). CDR3 sequence: CASSGGRAYNSPLHF. The CDR3 DNA follows: TGTGCCAGCTCGGGGGGGCGCGCCTATAATTCACCCCTCCACTTT.

The chain is built from TRBV4-1 and TRBJ1-3; D remains unclear. V was trimmed by 0 bases and J by 4 bases, leaving 7 bases between them. CDR1 MGHRA and CDR2 YSYEKL come from the germline V gene. The CDR3 contains 14 residues. In DNA form, the CDR3 reads TGCGCCAGCAGCCAAGAACGTCAGGGAAACACCATATATTTT. This encodes CASSQERQGNTIYF.

The chain combines TRBV7-9 with TRBJ1-2; TRBD1 matches 9 bases. Germline loops: CDR1 SEHNR, CDR2 FQNEAQ (reference sequence). With V trimmed by 3 bases and J by 3 bases, 5 bases remained unmatched. The CDR3 runs to 15 residues. For the CDR3, the DNA is TGTGCCAGCAGCTTCCCGACAGGGGGGGACTATGGCTACACCTTC. Protein sequence: CASSFPTGGDYGYTF.

The chain employs TRBV2 and TRBJ1-5, with TRBD1 matching 7 bases. CDR3 size: 13 residues. V shed 10 bases and J 6 bases; nucleotides not matched to a gene: 9. Germline CDR1 SNHLY, CDR2 FYNNEI. CDR3 nucleotide sequence: TGTGCCATCACACCAGGGGGAGGTCAGCCCCAGCATTTT. It is translated as CAITPGGGQPQHF.

This chain joins TRBV5-1 and TRBJ1-6, with TRBD1 matching over 7 bases. Germline CDR1 reads SGHRS; CDR2 reads YFSETQ. This CDR3 has 16 residues. The V gene end was trimmed by 0 bases and the J gene end by 6 bases; junction bases not matched to a gene: 6. CDR3 DNA sequence: TGCGCCAGCAGCTTGGGTGAGGGGGCAGGTAATTCACCCCTCCACTTT. It encodes CASSLGEGAGNSPLHF.

The chain has TRBV2 and TRBJ2-3; TRBD2 aligns across 8 bases. This CDR3 spans 14 amino acids. Germline V lookup: CDR1 SNHLY, CDR2 FYNNEI. The ends lost 8 bases at V and 1 base at J; junction bases unmatched: 5. CDR3 in DNA: TGTGCCAGCCCTAGCGGGTTGGGCACAGATACGCAGTATTTT. Its protein product is CASPSGLGTDTQYF.

The chain uses TRBV27 and TRBJ1-3; D ambiguous. Trimming cost V 5 bases and J 1 base, with 9 bases left between them. The V gene's germline CDR1 is MNHEY and CDR2 SMNVEV (reference sequence). The CDR3 contains 14 residues. The CDR3 sequence is CASSTRSSGNTIYF. The CDR3 nucleotides read TGTGCCAGCAGTACCCGATCTTCTGGAAACACCATATATTTT.

The V call is TRBV5-5, the J call TRBJ1-1; D is uncertain. The CDR3 extends over 14 amino acids. The V end was cut by 2 bases, the J end by 0 bases, with 8 bases between. The germline gives CDR1 SGHKS, CDR2 YYEKEE (reference sequence). The CDR3, as DNA: TGTGCCAGCAGCTTCTCCGATATGAACACTGAAGCTTTCTTT. It translates to CASSFSDMNTEAFF.

V is TRBV6-6 and J is TRBJ1-3; D is undetermined. Per the germline V gene, CDR1 is MNHNY and CDR2 is SVGAGI (reference sequence). V shed 5 bases and J shed 4 bases, with 12 bases lying between them. This CDR3 is 14 amino acids long. DNA for the CDR3: TGTGCCAGCAGTCCCGGACTGGGGGGAAACACCATATATTTT. It translates to CASSPGLGGNTIYF.

This chain links TRBV27 with TRBJ2-7; no clear D gene. V lost 7 bases, J lost 0 bases, and 19 bases lay in between. The CDR3 length is 16 residues. Per the germline V gene, CDR1 is MNHEY and CDR2 is SMNVEV (reference sequence). CDR3 sequence: CASKRFTVRPSYEQYF. CDR3 bases: TGTGCCAGCAAGAGATTCACCGTAAGACCCTCCTACGAGCAGTACTTC.

V gene TRBV7-9 combines with J gene TRBJ1-2, with D unclear. Trimming stripped 2 bases from V and 3 bases from J, with 13 bases between. Germline assignment: CDR1 SEHNR and CDR2 FQNEAQ (reference sequence). The CDR3 runs 15 residues. The CDR3 loop is CASSLWSGSDYGYTF. The CDR3 region has the DNA TGTGCCAGCAGCTTATGGTCGGGATCTGACTATGGCTACACCTTC.

With regard to this clone: Sequence at one end of the junction differs from germline and may be a read error. CDR3 sequence reads: CAISESGDGGRWSF. The DNA for the CDR3 is TGTGCCATCAGTGAGTCAGGGGACGGGGGCCGCTGGTCCTTC. The chain has TRBV10-3 and TRBJ1-2; D is perhaps TRBD1 (6 bases). From germline, CDR1 is ENHRY and CDR2 SYGVKD. There are 14 residues in the CDR3.

The sample holds a few counts of this clone. The rearrangement links TRBV10-3 to TRBJ1-2; D gene unclear. Trimming pared 3 bases from V and 2 bases from J, leaving 13 bases between. The CDR3 is made up of 15 amino acids. Germline CDR1 and CDR2: ENHRY and SYGVKD. The CDR3 nucleotides read TGTGCCATCAGTGATAGCCGGGGATTCAACTATGGCTACACCTTC. It codes for CAISDSRGFNYGYTF.

The CDR3, as DNA: TGCGCCAGCAGCCCGGCGACTAGCCGGACCTCCTACGAGCAGTACTTC. Amino acids: CASSPATSRTSYEQYF. The chain recombines TRBV5-1 with TRBJ2-7, with 7 bases aligning to TRBD2. The germline gives CDR1 SGHRS, CDR2 YFSETQ. This CDR3 is built from 16 residues. V lost 4 bases, J lost 0 bases, and 10 bases stayed unmatched.

By its share, this clone is medium-sized. The V gene is TRBV6-1, the J gene TRBJ1-1, with D possibly matching TRBD1 (5 bases). CDR1 is MNHNS and CDR2 is SASEGT in the germline V gene. This CDR3 is built from 14 residues. Trimming stripped 3 bases from V and 0 bases from J, with 8 bases between. The CDR3, as DNA: TGTGCCAGCAGTGACCGGGGGATGAACACTGAAGCTTTCTTT. Encoded protein: CASSDRGMNTEAFF.

V gene TRBV7-2 combines with J gene TRBJ1-2; possibly TRBD1 for D (5 bases). Germline values: CDR1 SGHTA, CDR2 FQGNSA. This CDR3 comprises 14 residues. Between the trimmed V and J ends, which lost 3 bases and 2 bases, there was a span of 10 bases. In DNA, the CDR3 is TGTGCCAGCAGCTTCGCGACAGCCAACTATGGCTACACCTTC. This encodes CASSFATANYGYTF. The variable domain in full, with the rest retrieved from reference TRBV7-2 and TRBJ1-2, is GAGVSQSPSNKVTEKGKDVELRCDPISGHTALYWYRQSLGQGLEFLIYFQGNSAPDKSGLPSDRFSAERTGGSVSTLTIQRTQQEDSAVYLCASSFATANYGYTFGSGTRLTVV.

The chain has TRBV4-1 and TRBJ2-7; 11 bases line up with TRBD1. Per the germline V gene, CDR1 is MGHRA and CDR2 is YSYEKL. The CDR3 runs to 16 residues. V gave up 1 base and J gave up 3 bases; unmatched junction bases: 5. CDR3 residues: CASSQVSGTGGYEQYF. CDR3 nucleotide sequence: TGCGCCAGCAGCCAAGTTTCCGGGACAGGGGGCTACGAGCAGTACTTC.

The chain couples TRBV7-2 to TRBJ2-5; tentative D call: TRBD1 (5 bases). Trimming took 6 bases from V and 4 from J, leaving 9 bases between them. Per the germline V gene, CDR1 is SGHTA and CDR2 is FQGNSA. The CDR3 has 12 amino acids. CDR3 residues: CASRSGRETQYF. The DNA for the CDR3 is TGTGCCAGCAGATCAGGGCGAGAGACCCAGTACTTC. Filled out from reference TRBV7-2 and TRBJ2-5, the complete variable domain reads GAGVSQSPSNKVTEKGKDVELRCDPISGHTALYWYRQSLGQGLEFLIYFQGNSAPDKSGLPSDRFSAERTGGSVSTLTIQRTQQEDSAVYLCASRSGRETQYFGPGTRLLVL.

V usage is TRBV19 and J usage is TRBJ2-7; D assignment may be TRBD1 or TRBD2 (5 bases each). V gave up 3 bases and J gave up 10 bases, with 13 bases separating them. The CDR3 is 12 residues long. Germline CDR1 reads LNHDA; CDR2 reads SQIVND (reference sequence). CDR3 nucleotide sequence: TGTGCCAGTAGTATTGGGGACGCCATCCAGTACTTC. It encodes CASSIGDAIQYF.

This chain joins TRBV9 and TRBJ1-5; D is perhaps TRBD1 (6 bases). The CDR3 consists of 14 residues. V lost 4 bases to trimming and J lost 7 bases, with 15 bases between them. Germline CDR1 SGDLS, CDR2 YYNGEE. This chain's CDR3 is CASSPGGAGQPQHF. The CDR3 bases are TGTGCCAGCAGCCCCGGGGGGGCGGGCCAGCCCCAGCATTTT.

The gene calls are TRBV6-1 and TRBJ1-5; TRBD1 matches 8 bases. The CDR3 spans 15 residues. The junction had 6 bases not matched to a gene; V was cut back by 4 bases and J by 4 bases. Germline CDR1 MNHNS, CDR2 SASEGT. The CDR3 DNA is TGTGCCAGCAGTGGGGCAGGGGGCGCGAATCAGCCCCAGCATTTT. Amino acid sequence: CASSGAGGANQPQHF.

This chain's CDR3 is CATSRGGETGELFF. The CDR3 DNA is TGTGCCACCAGCAGAGGGGGGGAGACCGGGGAGCTGTTTTTT. The chain recombines TRBV15 with TRBJ2-2; the D gene is possibly TRBD2 (6 bases). CDR1 is LNHNV and CDR2 is YYDKDF in the germline V gene (reference sequence). Trimming stripped 1 base from V and 5 bases from J, with 8 bases between. The CDR3 consists of 14 residues.

The chain couples TRBV5-6 to TRBJ2-1; TRBD1 matches 12 bases. This CDR3 has 15 amino acids. Germline loops: CDR1 SGHDT, CDR2 YYEEEE. Trimming at V came to 4 bases and at J to 8 bases, leaving 7 bases not matched to a gene. The CDR3 DNA reads as TGTGCCAGCAGCGTCGGGACAGGGGGCGCGGATGAGCAGTTCTTC. Protein sequence: CASSVGTGGADEQFF.

This chain connects TRBV19 to TRBJ1-1, with D maybe TRBD1 (6 bases). The CDR3 loop spans 14 amino acids. Germline CDR1 and CDR2: LNHDA and SQIVND (reference sequence). Between the trimmed V and J ends, which lost 6 bases and 3 bases, there was a span of 14 bases. The CDR3: CASRGAWGDTEAFF. The CDR3 DNA follows: TGTGCCAGTAGGGGGGCTTGGGGGGACACTGAAGCTTTCTTT.